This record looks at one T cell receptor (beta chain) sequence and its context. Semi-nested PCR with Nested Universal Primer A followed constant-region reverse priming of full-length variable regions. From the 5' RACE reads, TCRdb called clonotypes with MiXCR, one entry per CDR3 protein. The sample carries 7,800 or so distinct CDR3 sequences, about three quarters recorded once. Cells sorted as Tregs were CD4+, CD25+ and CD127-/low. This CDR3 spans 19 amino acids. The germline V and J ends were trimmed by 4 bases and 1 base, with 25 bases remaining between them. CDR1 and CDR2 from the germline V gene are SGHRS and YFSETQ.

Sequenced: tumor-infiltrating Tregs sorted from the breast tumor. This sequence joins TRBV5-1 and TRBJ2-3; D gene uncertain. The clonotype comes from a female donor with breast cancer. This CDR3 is CASSAPPGNMGRGTDTQYF. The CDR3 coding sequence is TGCGCCAGCAGCGCCCCCCCAGGCAACATGGGCCGTGGCACAGATACGCAGTATTTT.